The entry that follows covers one T cell receptor beta chain sequence. This sample stems from a study of cytomegalovirus exposure and HLA in healthy donors. The PCR used 60 Vbeta and 13 Jbeta primers. TCRdb keeps only in-frame clones here, not all; method: immunoSEQ multiplex PCR. The sample comprises roughly 100,000 clones, 70% to 85% of which are singletons, and 5.3% rests with the top ten. V was shortened by 6 bases and J by 6 bases, with 15 bases between the two germline ends. Germline values: CDR1 KGHSH, CDR2 LQKENI. The CDR3 loop spans 14 amino acids. Input material: PBMCs. The clonotype was recovered from a man aged 25-40 years in good health and CMV-seropositive. The J gene is TRBJ2-1, the V gene TRBV18, with D perhaps matching TRBD1 (5 bases). CDR3 sequence reads: CASSPDGAANEQFF. CDR3 in DNA: TGTGCCAGCTCCCCCGATGGGGCGGCCAATGAGCAGTTCTTC.